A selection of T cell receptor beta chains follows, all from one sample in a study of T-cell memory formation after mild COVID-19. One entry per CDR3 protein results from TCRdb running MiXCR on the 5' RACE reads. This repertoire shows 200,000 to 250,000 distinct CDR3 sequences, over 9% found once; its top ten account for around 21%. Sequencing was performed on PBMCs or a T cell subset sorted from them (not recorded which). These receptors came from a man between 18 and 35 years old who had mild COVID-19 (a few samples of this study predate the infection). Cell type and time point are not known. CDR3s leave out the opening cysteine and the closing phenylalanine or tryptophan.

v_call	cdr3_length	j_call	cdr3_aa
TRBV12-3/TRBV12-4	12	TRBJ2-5	ASSSGPSQETQY
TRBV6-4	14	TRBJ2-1	ASSDTATSRYNEQF
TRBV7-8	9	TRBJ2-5	ASSDTETQY
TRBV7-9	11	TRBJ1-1	ASSPWTGFEAF
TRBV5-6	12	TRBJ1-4	ASSPRGTNEKLF
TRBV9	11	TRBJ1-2	ASSDSANYGYT
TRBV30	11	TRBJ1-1	AWSGEGYTEAF
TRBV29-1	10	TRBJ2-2	SAQGGTGELF
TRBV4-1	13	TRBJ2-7	ASSQILAGNYEQY
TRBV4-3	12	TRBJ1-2	ASSPGQGAYGYT
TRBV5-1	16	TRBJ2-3	ASSLRRGGALVSDTQY
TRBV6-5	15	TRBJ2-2	ASSRRTSGGHTGELF
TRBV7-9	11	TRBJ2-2	ASSFRTTGELF
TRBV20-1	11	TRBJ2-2	SARGGFTGELF
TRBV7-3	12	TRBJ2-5	ASSFAGPGETQY
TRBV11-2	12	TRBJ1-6	ARSRQLHNSPLH
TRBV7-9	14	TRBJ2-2	ASSSPLAGETGELF
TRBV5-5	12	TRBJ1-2	ASRALGLNYGYT
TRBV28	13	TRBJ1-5	ASSYLTGAGQPQH
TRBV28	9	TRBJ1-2	AVRTGYGYT
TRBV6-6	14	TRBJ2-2	ASSRDGGLNTGELF
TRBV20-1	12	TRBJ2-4	SAKGLIAKNIQY
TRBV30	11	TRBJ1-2	AWSVEANYGYT
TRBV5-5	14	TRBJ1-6	ASSAGQGWYNSPLH
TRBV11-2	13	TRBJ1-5	ASSIGTGANQPQH
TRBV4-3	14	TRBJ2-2	ASSQDRGRNTGELF
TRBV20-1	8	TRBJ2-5	SARTETQY
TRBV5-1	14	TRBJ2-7	ASSLEGPTVSYEQY
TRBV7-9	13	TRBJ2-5	ASSHGTTSGETQY
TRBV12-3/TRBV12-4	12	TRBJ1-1	ASSFLQRSTEAF
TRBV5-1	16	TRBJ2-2	ASSLGNSMVRDTGELF
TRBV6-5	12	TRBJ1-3	ASREQGIGNTIY
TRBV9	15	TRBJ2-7	ASSPRRGEQGYYEQY
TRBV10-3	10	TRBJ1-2	AITPGGGGYT
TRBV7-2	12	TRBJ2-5	ASSLPGFRETQY
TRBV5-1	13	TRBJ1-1	ASSLTGSPNTEAF
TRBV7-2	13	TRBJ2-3	ASSLTGILTDTQY
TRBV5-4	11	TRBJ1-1	ASSLLYQPEAF
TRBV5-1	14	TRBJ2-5	ASSLGAGETQETQY
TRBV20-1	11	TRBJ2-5	SASENRKETQY
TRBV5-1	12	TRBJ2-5	ASSIPGGQETQY
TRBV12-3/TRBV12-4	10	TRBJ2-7	ASSFSPQEQY
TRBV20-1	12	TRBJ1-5	SARVDSDNQPQH
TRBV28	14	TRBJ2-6	ASSLLGVTGANVLT
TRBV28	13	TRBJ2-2	ASTGGHSLAGELF
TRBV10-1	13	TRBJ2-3	ASSESTGGADTQY
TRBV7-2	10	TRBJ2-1	ASSFSVNEQF
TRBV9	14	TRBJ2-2	ASSSTSGGPRCELF
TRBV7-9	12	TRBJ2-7	ASSHRDRSFPQY
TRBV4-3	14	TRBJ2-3	ASSQDRGGSTDTQY
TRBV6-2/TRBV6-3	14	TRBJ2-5	ASTHPTGWREETQY
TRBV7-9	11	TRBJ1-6	ARSAPAYSPLH
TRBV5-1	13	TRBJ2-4	ASRPGQGAMDIQY
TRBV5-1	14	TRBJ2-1	ASSLVGGLAYNEQF
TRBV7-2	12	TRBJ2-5	ASSLSQVSGPQY
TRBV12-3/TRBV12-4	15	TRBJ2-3	ASSLAPRGLSTDTQY
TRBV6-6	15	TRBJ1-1	ASSLDRGVEIDTEAF
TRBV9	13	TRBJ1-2	ASSAGTGNLYGYT
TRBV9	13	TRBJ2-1	ASSSTEGLSREQF
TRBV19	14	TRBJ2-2	ASSIWAGEDNGELF